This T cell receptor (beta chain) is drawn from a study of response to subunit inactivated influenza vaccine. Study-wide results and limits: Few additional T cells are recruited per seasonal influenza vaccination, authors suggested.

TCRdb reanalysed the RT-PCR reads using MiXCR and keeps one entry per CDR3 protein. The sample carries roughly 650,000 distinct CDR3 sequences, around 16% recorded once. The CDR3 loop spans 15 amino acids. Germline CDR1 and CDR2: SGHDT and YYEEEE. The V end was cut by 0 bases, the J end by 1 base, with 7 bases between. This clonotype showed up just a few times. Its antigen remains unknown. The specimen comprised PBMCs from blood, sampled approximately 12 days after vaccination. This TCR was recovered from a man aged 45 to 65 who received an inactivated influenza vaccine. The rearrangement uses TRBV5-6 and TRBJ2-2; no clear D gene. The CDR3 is CASSLGEVNTGELFF. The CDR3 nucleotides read TGTGCCAGCAGCTTGGGAGAGGTGAACACCGGGGAGCTGTTTTTT.